This TCR beta chain comes out of a study of cytomegalovirus exposure and HLA in healthy donors. At the level of the study: The Caucasian-associated ancestry cluster held roughly 81% of roughly 370 genotyped donors. Study-wide findings and caveats: HLA alleles showed associations with around 15,000 TCR beta sequences in a later analysis, at a 0.05 false discovery rate. Later on, a genetic analysis was performed. It linked a missense variant in DCLRE1C with V- and J-gene trimming of TCR beta. It was taken for granted in presence/absence analyses that sequencing depth across donors was roughly uniform.

The CDR3 consists of 16 residues. Germline CDR1 and CDR2: SGHAT and FQNNGV. V gave up 1 base and J gave up 5 bases; unmatched junction bases: 7. The PCR employed 60 Vbeta primers together with 13 Jbeta primers. TCRdb keeps only in-frame clones here, not all; method: immunoSEQ multiplex PCR. The sample lists 140,000 or so clones, about 80% occurring once. To note about this clone: Its cognate antigen is unknown.

The specimen sequenced was PBMCs. The chain links TRBV11-2 to TRBJ2-3; 9 bases line up with TRBD2. The TCR originated in a man aged 40-49 years in good health and CMV-seronegative. The CDR3 protein is CASSLVWRGGQDTQYF. The CDR3 DNA follows: TGTGCCAGCAGCTTAGTCTGGCGGGGGGGCCAAGATACGCAGTATTTT.